These 27 T cell receptor beta chains share one sample of origin, sequenced in a study of CD8 T cells in ankylosing spondylitis. MiXCR was run by TCRdb on the 5' RACE reads, yielding one entry per CDR3 protein. The data contain 100,000 to 150,000 distinct CDR3 sequences, roughly a tenth of them singletons. What was sequenced was blood, either unsorted or a sorted T cell fraction (not recorded which). These TCRs come from a male donor with ankylosing spondylitis or in good health (not recorded which).

V usage is TRBV6-2 or TRBV6-3 and J usage is TRBJ2-1; tentative D call: TRBD2 (6 bases). Trimming left V 2 bases short and J 7 bases short, with 18 bases between. Germline CDR1 is MNHEY and CDR2 is SVGEGT. The CDR3 has 16 amino acids. The DNA of the CDR3 is TGTGCCAGCAGTTACGGGGGGACGGGGACCTCAAATGAGCAGTTCTTC. It is translated as CASSYGGTGTSNEQFF.

V is TRBV12-3 or TRBV12-4 and J is TRBJ2-1; D remains ambiguous. The CDR3 covers 18 residues. The V and J ends lost 7 bases and 2 bases respectively, with 24 bases between them. The CDR3: CASNPSLGGDGTYNEQFF. CDR3 sequence (DNA): TGTGCCAGCAACCCCTCCCTTGGCGGAGATGGGACCTACAATGAGCAGTTCTTC.

This clonotype was detected only a few times. This chain joins TRBV7-3 and TRBJ2-1, with TRBD2 identical over 8 bases. This CDR3 is built from 17 residues. V shed 5 bases and J 6 bases; nucleotides not matched to a gene: 15. Germline loops: CDR1 SGHTA, CDR2 FQGTGA. The CDR3: CASSTRAHGRAGNEQFF. The CDR3 nucleotides read TGTGCCAGCAGCACCCGCGCCCACGGGAGGGCGGGCAATGAGCAGTTCTTC.

The chain couples TRBV7-2 to TRBJ2-7; the D is unclear. Germline-derived CDR1 and CDR2 are SGHTA and FQGNSA. Trimming left V 3 bases short and J 7 bases short, with 22 bases between. The CDR3 spans 16 residues. The CDR3 DNA is TGTGCCAGCAGCTTCTCGATCCGACAAATGCCGGGTGAGCAGTACTTC. It encodes CASSFSIRQMPGEQYF.

As concerns this clonotype: A much bigger clone sits one base away, suggesting this may be a read error. This chain links TRBV3-1 with TRBJ2-7; D unresolved. Germline V gene data show CDR1 as LGHDT and CDR2 as YNNKEL (reference sequence). V shed 4 bases and J shed 3 bases, with 16 bases lying between them. CDR3 size: 15 residues. CDR3 region: CASSPALSMGYEQYF. Written as DNA, the CDR3 is TGTGCCAGCAGCCCAGCTCTGTCAATGGGCTACGAGCAGTACTTC.

In this sample, this clonotype turned up many times. The V call is TRBV5-1, the J call TRBJ2-3; 12 bases match TRBD2. CDR1 SGHRS and CDR2 YFSETQ come from the germline V gene. V shed 4 bases and J 2 bases; nucleotides not matched to a gene: 5. This CDR3 has 16 residues. This CDR3 reads CASSPRLAGDTDTQYF. In nucleotides, the CDR3 is TGCGCCAGCAGCCCCCGACTAGCGGGAGACACAGATACGCAGTATTTT.

This clonotype was recorded many times. The rearrangement links TRBV29-1 to TRBJ2-5; 12 positions agree with TRBD2. Germline V gene lookup returns CDR1 SQVTM and CDR2 ANQGSEA. This CDR3 has 13 residues. V was pared by 7 bases and J by 5 bases, with 5 bases of the junction left unmatched. The CDR3 protein is CSGRTSGMETQYF. The CDR3 region has the DNA TGCAGCGGCAGGACTAGCGGGATGGAGACCCAGTACTTC.

This clonotype was seen repeatedly, ten times or more. The chain joins TRBV5-1 to TRBJ2-7; TRBD1 agrees at 7 bases. V lost 0 bases and J lost 5; bases outside the gene matches: 20. The CDR3 loop spans 19 amino acids. The V gene's germline CDR1 is SGHRS and CDR2 YFSETQ. In nucleotides, the CDR3 is TGCGCCAGCAGCTTGGGGGGATTGACAGGGTACTCCTCTAGTGACGAGCAGTACTTC. It translates to CASSLGGLTGYSSSDEQYF.

The chain links TRBV28 to TRBJ2-3; 10 bases fit TRBD2. CDR1 and CDR2 (germline): MDHEN, SYDVKM. This CDR3 spans 16 amino acids. Germline trimming cut 3 bases from V and 2 bases from J; bases unmatched to any gene: 5. CDR3 bases: TGTGCCAGCAGTTTTAGCGGGAGGACCTTCACAGATACGCAGTATTTT. It is translated as CASSFSGRTFTDTQYF.

This clonotype was counted at least ten times. This chain connects TRBV18 to TRBJ2-3, with D perhaps matching TRBD1 (6 bases). Trimming stripped 3 bases from V and 4 bases from J, with 20 bases between. The CDR3 spans 17 residues. CDR1 and CDR2 from the germline V gene are KGHSH and LQKENI. As DNA, the CDR3 is TGTGCCAGCTCACCTTCCCCCATCAGGGGTGAGGCAGATACGCAGTATTTT. Translation gives CASSPSPIRGEADTQYF. The whole variable domain, remainder taken from reference TRBV18 and TRBJ2-3, is NAGVMQNPRHLVRRRGQEARLRCSPMKGHSHVYWYRQLPEEGLKFMVYLQKENIIDESGMPKERFSAEFPKEGPSILRIQQVVRGDSAAYFCASSPSPIRGEADTQYFGPGTRLTVL.

In its sample, this clonotype was seen many times. The V and J genes are TRBV5-1 and TRBJ1-1, with D tentatively TRBD1 (5 bases). V was pared by 4 bases and J by 5 bases, with 15 bases between. From germline, CDR1 is SGHRS and CDR2 YFSETQ. The CDR3 is 14 amino acids. In DNA form, the CDR3 reads TGCGCCAGCAGCCCCATGGGGGTGGGGACTGAAGCTTTCTTT. Translation gives CASSPMGVGTEAFF.

This clonotype was counted at least ten times. The J gene is TRBJ2-7, the V gene TRBV7-2, with 9 nucleotides matching TRBD2. Germline V lookup: CDR1 SGHTA, CDR2 FQGNSA. The CDR3 runs to 17 residues. Losses at the gene ends were 1 base for V and 1 base for J; bases not matched to a gene: 8. The CDR3 DNA reads as TGTGCCAGCAGCTTAGTCGCTAGCGGGACCCTATCCTACGAGCAGTACTTC. It yields the protein CASSLVASGTLSYEQYF.

This clonotype was counted at least ten times. The rearrangement links TRBV20-1 to TRBJ2-3, with 13 positions matching TRBD2. With V trimmed by 2 bases and J by 3 bases, 5 bases remained unmatched. Per germline, CDR1 DFQATT and CDR2 SNEGSKA (reference sequence). The CDR3 extends over 16 amino acids. In DNA, the CDR3 is TGCAGTGCTAGAACCGGGACTAGCGGGGCTACAGATACGCAGTATTTT. This translates into CSARTGTSGATDTQYF.

This clonotype appeared many times. The rearrangement uses TRBV10-3 and TRBJ2-7; 10 positions agree with TRBD2. Trimming took 8 bases from V and 0 from J; bases not matched to a gene: 7. The CDR3 length is 15 residues. Looked up from germline, CDR1 is ENHRY and CDR2 is SYGVKD. The CDR3 DNA reads TGTGCCATCCTCCGGGCTAGCGGGAGCTCCTACGAGCAGTACTTC. This encodes CAILRASGSSYEQYF.

The rearrangement uses TRBV5-1 and TRBJ2-1; 15 nucleotides agree with TRBD2. CDR3 size: 19 residues. Trimming removed 4 bases from V and 0 bases from J; junction bases left unmatched: 8. The germline V gene encodes CDR1 SGHRS and CDR2 YFSETQ. The CDR3 DNA follows: TGCGCCAGCAGCCTCGGGACTAGCGGGAGGCAGCGCTCCTACAATGAGCAGTTCTTC. This sequence encodes CASSLGTSGRQRSYNEQFF.

The chain has TRBV12-3 or TRBV12-4 and TRBJ1-1; 8 nucleotides agree with TRBD1. The J segment lost 1 base and the V segment lost 3 bases, leaving 1 base of the junction unmatched. The CDR3 loop spans 14 amino acids. CDR3 region: CASSFTGGNTEAFF. CDR3 nucleotides: TGTGCCAGCAGTTTTACAGGGGGGAACACTGAAGCTTTCTTT.

This clonotype was seen many times. The rearrangement links TRBV2 to TRBJ1-2, with D perhaps matching TRBD1 (5 bases). Germline V gives CDR1 SNHLY, CDR2 FYNNEI. The CDR3 is 19 amino acids. V lost 3 bases and J 0 bases, leaving 23 bases between the germline ends. CDR3 DNA sequence: TGTGCCAGCAGTGACTTATCTAGGACGGAGAAAGGGGCTAACTATGGCTACACCTTC. Amino acid sequence: CASSDLSRTEKGANYGYTF. Looking up the rest from reference TRBV2 and TRBJ1-2 gives the full variable domain: EPEVTQTPSHQVTQMGQEVILRCVPISNHLYFYWYRQILGQKVEFLVSFYNNEISEKSEIFDDQFSVERPDGSNFTLKIRSTKLEDSAMYFCASSDLSRTEKGANYGYTFGSGTRLTVV.

Many counts were recorded for this clonotype. V usage is TRBV28 and J usage is TRBJ2-1, with TRBD2 matching 9 bases. The germline V gene encodes CDR1 MDHEN and CDR2 SYDVKM. The CDR3 loop spans 16 amino acids. V lost 5 bases and J lost 2; bases outside the gene matches: 7. CDR3 coding DNA: TGTGCCAGCAGTCCCGCGACTAGCGGTACCTACAATGAGCAGTTCTTC. Residues: CASSPATSGTYNEQFF.

This clonotype was seen repeatedly, ten times or more. The chain joins TRBV5-1 to TRBJ1-5; perhaps TRBD1 as D (6 bases). The CDR3 is 15 amino acids. Germline assignment: CDR1 SGHRS and CDR2 YFSETQ. V was cut by 0 bases and J by 6 bases, with 13 bases left in between. CDR3 region: CASSLGWGRGQPQHF. The CDR3 region has the DNA TGCGCCAGCAGCTTGGGGTGGGGGCGCGGTCAGCCCCAGCATTTT.

This clonotype was seen repeatedly, ten times or more. This sequence joins TRBV15 and TRBJ2-1; 12 bases match TRBD2. V lost 2 bases to trimming and J lost 7 bases; unmatched junction nucleotides: 9. Germline V lookup: CDR1 LNHNV, CDR2 YYDKDF (reference sequence). The CDR3 is made up of 17 amino acids. CDR3 DNA sequence: TGTGCCACCAGCAGAACTCGGACTAGCGGGATTGGAAATGAGCAGTTCTTC. The encoded protein is CATSRTRTSGIGNEQFF. The whole variable domain, filled in from reference TRBV15 and TRBJ2-1, reads DAMVIQNPRYQVTQFGKPVTLSCSQTLNHNVMYWYQQKSSQAPKLLFHYYDKDFNNEADTPDNFQSRRPNTSFCFLDIRSPGLGDTAMYLCATSRTRTSGIGNEQFFGPGTRLTVL.

This clonotype was observed a handful of times. The V gene is TRBV7-2, the J gene TRBJ2-2, with 7 bases that match TRBD2. CDR1 SGHTA and CDR2 FQGNSA come from the germline V gene. The CDR3 sequence is 16 residues long. V dropped 5 bases and J dropped 5; count of bases not matched to a gene: 11. In DNA form, the CDR3 reads TGTGCCAGCAGCCCCTATGAGGGAGGGAGGACCGGGGAGCTGTTTTTT. This sequence encodes CASSPYEGGRTGELFF.

This clonotype was seen more than once but under ten times. V gene TRBV7-2 combines with J gene TRBJ2-7; the match to TRBD2 covers 9 bases. The germline gives CDR1 SGHTA, CDR2 FQGNSA. Unmatched junction bases numbered 12, after V lost 5 bases and J lost 4 bases. The CDR3 contains 16 residues. This CDR3 is CASSPLRLAGRYEQYF. Here the CDR3 DNA reads TGTGCCAGCAGCCCCCTGAGGCTAGCGGGAAGGTACGAGCAGTACTTC.

Many counts were recorded for this clonotype. The rearrangement links TRBV12-3 or TRBV12-4 to TRBJ1-6, with a tentative D call TRBD1 (6 bases). Between the trimmed V and J ends, which lost 5 bases and 4 bases, there was a span of 9 bases. This CDR3 comprises 14 residues. Written as DNA, the CDR3 is TGTGCCAGCAGTCTGGACAGATATAATTCACCCCTCCACTTT. This encodes CASSLDRYNSPLHF.

This clonotype was seen repeatedly, ten times or more. This chain uses TRBV7-9 with TRBJ2-2; D may be TRBD2 (6 bases). Germline V CDR1 and CDR2: SEHNR, FQNEAQ (reference sequence). V shed 5 bases and J shed 2 bases, with 18 bases lying between them. The CDR3 length is 17 residues. CDR3 nucleotides: TGTGCCAGCAGCCCACAACGACTAGAATCTAACACCGGGGAGCTGTTTTTT. Its protein product is CASSPQRLESNTGELFF.

This clonotype occurred many times. V is TRBV6-5 and J is TRBJ1-4; D is possibly TRBD1 (5 bases). The CDR3 extends over 16 amino acids. Trimming left V 3 bases short and J 8 bases short, with 19 bases between. The germline V gene encodes CDR1 MNHEY and CDR2 SVGAGI. The CDR3 DNA is TGTGCCAGCAGTTATGGTGGGACTCAAGGTCGGGAAAAACTGTTTTTT. The encoded protein is CASSYGGTQGREKLFF.

This clonotype was counted ten times or more. The rearrangement joins TRBV28 to TRBJ2-5; D perhaps matches TRBD2 (5 bases). The length of the CDR3 is 11 residues. The V gene's germline CDR1 is MDHEN and CDR2 SYDVKM. V lost 11 bases to trimming and J lost 0 bases, with 7 bases between them. DNA of the CDR3: TGTGCCTGTAGCGACCAAGAGACCCAGTACTTC. This translates into CACSDQETQYF.

There are many counts of this clonotype. The chain uses TRBV12-3 or TRBV12-4 and TRBJ2-7; 9 positions agree with TRBD2. V lost 7 bases and J lost 5; bases outside the gene matches: 15. CDR3 size: 16 residues. CDR3 in amino acids: CASTPGGRANYNEQYF. In DNA form, the CDR3 reads TGTGCCAGCACCCCCGGCGGGAGGGCTAACTATAACGAGCAGTACTTC.